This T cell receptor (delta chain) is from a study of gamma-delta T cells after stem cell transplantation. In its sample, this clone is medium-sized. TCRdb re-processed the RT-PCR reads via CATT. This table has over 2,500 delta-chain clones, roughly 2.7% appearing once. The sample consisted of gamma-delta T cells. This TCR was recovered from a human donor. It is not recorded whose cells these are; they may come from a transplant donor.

CDR3 nucleotides: TGTGCCTGTGACACCCTGGAGACCACCGATAAACTCATCTTT. Translation gives CACDTLETTDKLIF. The chain carries TRDV2 and TRDJ1, with D unclear. The CDR3 extends over 14 amino acids. Per the germline V gene, CDR1 is GEAIGNYY and CDR2 is EKD. Trimming left V 0 bases short and J 1 base short, with 8 bases between.